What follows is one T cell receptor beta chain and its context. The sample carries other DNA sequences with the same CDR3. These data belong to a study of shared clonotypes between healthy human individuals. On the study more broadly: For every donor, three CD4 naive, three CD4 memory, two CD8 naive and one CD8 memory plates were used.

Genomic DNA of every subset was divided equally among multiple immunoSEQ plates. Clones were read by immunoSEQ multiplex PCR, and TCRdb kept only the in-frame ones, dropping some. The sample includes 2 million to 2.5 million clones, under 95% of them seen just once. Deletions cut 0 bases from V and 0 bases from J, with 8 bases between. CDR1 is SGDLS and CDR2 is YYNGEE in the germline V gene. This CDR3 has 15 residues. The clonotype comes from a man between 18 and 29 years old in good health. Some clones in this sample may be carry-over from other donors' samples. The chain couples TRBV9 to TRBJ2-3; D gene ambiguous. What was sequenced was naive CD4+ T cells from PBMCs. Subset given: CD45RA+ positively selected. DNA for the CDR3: TGTGCCAGCAGCGTAGATCCAGCTAGCACAGATACGCAGTATTTT. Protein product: CASSVDPASTDTQYF.